The clone carrying this T cell receptor beta chain has a count of ten or more. The data were obtained in a study of T-cell reconstitution after alpha-beta-depleted transplantation in children. Unique molecular identifiers were incorporated when the TCRbeta library was constructed. TCRdb itself ran the PCR reads through MiXCR, one entry per CDR3 protein. In the table there are about 580,000 distinct CDR3 sequences, more than 20% of which are singletons. The CDR3 covers 12 residues. V shed 6 bases and J shed 2 bases, with 6 bases lying between them. CDR1 SGHRS and CDR2 YFSETQ come from the germline V gene.

Sequencing used PBMCs, mostly from graft donor cells, obtained 360 days after TCRalphabeta/CD19-depleted stem cell transplant. The V call is TRBV5-1, the J call TRBJ2-1; D unclear. The origin of this receptor is a boy under two years old who had a stem cell transplant for acute myeloid leukemia, so the T cells may come from the graft donor. The DNA of the CDR3 is TGCGCCAGCACGAGACCCTACAATGAGCAGTTCTTC. Translation gives CASTRPYNEQFF. Full variable domain (outside the CDR3, taken from reference TRBV5-1 and TRBJ2-1): KAGVTQTPRYLIKTRGQQVTLSCSPISGHRSVSWYQQTPGQGLQFLFEYFSETQRNKGNFPGRFSGRQFSNSRSEMNVSTLELGDSALYLCASTRPYNEQFFGPGTRLTVL.